The clone carrying this T cell receptor beta chain was seen ten or more times. Its antigen is still unknown. The sample comes from a study of T-cell memory formation after mild COVID-19. Study-level information: Most TCR clusters belonged to a single donor.

Findings and limits, study-wide: Cross-reactive memory seemingly joined, as some responding clones were found in pre-infection memory.

Sample barcodes and UMIs were carried by the TCR alpha and TCR beta cDNA libraries that 5'RACE generated with constant-segment primers. TCRdb reprocessed the 5' RACE reads via MiXCR and lists one record per CDR3 protein. The table includes roughly 250,000 distinct CDR3 sequences, approximately 16% detected once. Per germline, CDR1 ENHRY and CDR2 SYGVKD. V was trimmed by 0 bases and J by 2 bases, leaving 7 bases between them. The CDR3 sequence is 14 residues long. The V call is TRBV10-3, the J call TRBJ2-5; D not certain. This receptor was taken from a man between 18 and 29 years old who had mild COVID-19 (a few samples of this study predate the infection). Cell type and time point are not known. The specimen was PBMCs or a T cell subset sorted from them (not recorded which). The DNA for the CDR3 is TGTGCCATCAGTGAGTCAACCCGGCAAGAGACCCAGTACTTC. The encoded protein is CAISESTRQETQYF.